Below, one T cell receptor (beta chain) is given with its context. Its antigen remains undetermined. The record has no base qualities; no much larger clone is one base away. Enrolling through a virtual design, the prospective study's participants ranged in age from roughly 18 to 89 years and lived across about two dozen United States geographic areas. To assign participants to cohorts, the prospective study relied on clinical history that participants themselves reported in a screening survey and a study questionnaire. For ImmuneRACE Cohort 3, a participant was defined as recovered based on two consecutive negative NP/OP PCR tests, clearance by a healthcare professional, or resolution of symptoms. Mobile phlebotomists in the prospective study collected whole blood, serum and a nasopharyngeal or oropharyngeal swab from every participant. Over a roughly 2-month period, participants in the prospective study had the option of providing additional blood draws and questionnaires. Before DNA extraction, blood samples from the prospective study were shipped at room temperature or frozen.

The CDR3, cysteine through phenylalanine, is 16 amino acids long. Only the CDR3 DNA is retained, 48 bases long and in frame from the first base. V was cut back by 0 bases and J by 1 base, leaving a gap of 10 bases between them. CDR1 and CDR2 are read off the germline V gene as LGHNA and YSLEER. These data are taken from a study of blood T cell repertoires in COVID-19 (dated by TCRdb to about 2020). Describing the broader study: Samples from collaborators originated in the United States, Italy and Spain and spanned both the acute and convalescent phases of COVID-19. Where available, HLA class I and class II types were obtained from metadata supplied by the sample provider rather than from assay-based typing. The repertoires were made available in a free public database intended to serve as a resource for research on the immune response to SARS-CoV-2. Nearly every sample came with metadata listing a de-identified subject ID, COVID-19 status, age in years and sex. The samples were drawn from the first 160 participants of the ongoing ImmuneRACE study and from 1,254 subjects provided by 6 global collaborators. Subjects who had been exposed to COVID-19, were actively infected with it, or had recovered from it provided the deeply sampled blood TCRbeta repertoires that made up the dataset. The prospective study material was composed of cDNA or gDNA derived from T cells, B-cell-depleted T cells, or PBMCs.

The immunoSEQ Assay, a bias-controlled multiplex PCR, was used to amplify TCRbeta CDR3 regions from genomic DNA. The authors' pipeline ran thus. The number of nucleated cells in each sample was estimated from the amplification of reference gene primers within the assay. To quantify the absolute abundance of each unique TCRbeta CDR3 rearrangement, sequence reads were collapsed and filtered. For each sample, productive Simpson clonality was calculated as the square root of Simpson's diversity index over productive rearrangements. TCRdb stores this immuneACCESS table with in-frame sequences only. Part of the clones is absent; in the studies checked, under half of the shortfall reflects unresolved V genes, and no reason is known for the rest. V, J and clone size reflect that table, while D and trimming were determined from the DNA. The sample includes 300,000 to 450,000 clones, with roughly 87% observed a single time. The ten largest make up roughly 1% of the sample.

The paper as a whole reports these results and caveats: Clinical and demographic metadata were provided uncurated, with the amount varying by source and participant.

The specimen was PBMCs or T cells enriched from blood (not recorded which). The V gene is TRBV4-3 and the J gene is TRBJ1-5; TRBD1 is perhaps the D gene, given 6 matching bases. The clonotype comes from a woman aged 30 to 39 who had recovered from COVID-19. The sequenced DNA: TGCGCCAGCAGCCAAGACAGGGGAACGAGCAATCAGCCCCAGCATTTT. Translation gives CASSQDRGTSNQPQHF.